A single sample gave rise to the 4 T cell receptor beta chains below, sequenced in a study of blood T cell repertoires in COVID-19 (dated by TCRdb to the early 2020s). Library preparation was by the immunoSEQ multiplex PCR assay. TCRdb mirrors the immuneACCESS table, restricted to in-frame sequences. Some clones are absent from its copies; in checked studies, under half trace to an unresolved V gene, and the reason for the others is unknown. This sample has about 140,000 clones in its table, and 81% of those were observed once. Clones ranked in the top ten supply about 7.5% of the sample. The source material was peripheral blood. Every receptor here comes from a human donor in a cohort sampled during active COVID-19.

Remarks on this clone: The junction departs from germline at one end; a sequencing error may be responsible. The chain couples TRBV28 to TRBJ2-1; 13 positions agree with TRBD2. The CDR3 extends over 16 amino acids. CDR1 is MDHEN, CDR2 SYDVKM, per germline. The chain's CDR3 is CTSSLAGLAGNNEQFF. The CDR3 DNA follows: TGTACCAGCAGTTTAGCGGGACTAGCGGGAAACAATGAGCAGTTCTTC.

Only one count was recorded for this clone. The rearrangement links TRBV5-1 to TRBJ2-2, with 12 nucleotides matching TRBD2. After removal of 0 bases from V and 4 bases from J, the junction contained 1 base not matched to a gene. CDR1 and CDR2 from the germline V gene are SGHRS and YFSETQ. The CDR3 sequence is 16 residues long. CDR3 in amino acids: CASSLGLAGATGELFF. CDR3 bases: TGCGCCAGCAGCTTGGGACTAGCGGGAGCCACCGGGGAGCTGTTTTTT.

This clone was counted between two and nine times. This chain uses TRBV19 with TRBJ2-7; D perhaps matches TRBD1 (6 bases). Germline CDR1 reads LNHDA; CDR2 reads SQIVND (reference sequence). V shed 7 bases and J shed 3 bases, with 19 bases lying between them. CDR3 length: 15 amino acids. The CDR3 nucleotides are TGTGCCAGTAAGTTCAGGGGTAGTGTCGACTACGAGCAGTACTTC. Translation: CASKFRGSVDYEQYF.

The rearrangement uses TRBV28 and TRBJ2-1; D possibly corresponds to TRBD2 (9 bases). V lost 3 bases and J lost 2, with 32 bases in between. This CDR3 is built from 22 residues. Germline V CDR1 and CDR2: MDHEN, SYDVKM. CDR3 nucleotide sequence: TGTGCCAGCAGTTTGGGCCGGGACAGGAGGCTAGCGGGACCGAAACCCTACAATGAGCAGTTCTTC. Translation gives CASSLGRDRRLAGPKPYNEQFF.